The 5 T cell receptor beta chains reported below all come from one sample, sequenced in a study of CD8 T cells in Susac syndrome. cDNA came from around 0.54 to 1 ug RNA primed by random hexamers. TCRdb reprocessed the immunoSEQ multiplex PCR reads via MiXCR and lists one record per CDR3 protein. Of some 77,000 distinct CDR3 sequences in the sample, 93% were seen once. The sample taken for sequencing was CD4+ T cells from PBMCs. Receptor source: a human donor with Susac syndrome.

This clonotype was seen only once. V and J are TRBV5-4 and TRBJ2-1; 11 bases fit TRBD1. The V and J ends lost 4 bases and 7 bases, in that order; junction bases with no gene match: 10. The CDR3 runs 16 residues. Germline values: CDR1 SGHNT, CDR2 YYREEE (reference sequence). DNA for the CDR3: TGTGCCAGCAGCAAACCTGGACAGGGGGCAAGGAATGAGCAGTTCTTC. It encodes CASSKPGQGARNEQFF.

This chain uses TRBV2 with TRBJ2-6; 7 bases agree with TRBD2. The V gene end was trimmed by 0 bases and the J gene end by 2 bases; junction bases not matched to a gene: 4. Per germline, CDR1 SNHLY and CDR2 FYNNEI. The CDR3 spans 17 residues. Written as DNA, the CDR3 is TGTGCCAGCAGTGAAGCGCGGGGGAGGGCTGGGGCCAACGTCCTGACTTTC. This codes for CASSEARGRAGANVLTF. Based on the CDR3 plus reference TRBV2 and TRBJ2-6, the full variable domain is EPEVTQTPSHQVTQMGQEVILRCVPISNHLYFYWYRQILGQKVEFLVSFYNNEISEKSEIFDDQFSVERPDGSNFTLKIRSTKLEDSAMYFCASSEARGRAGANVLTFGAGSRLTVL.

CDR3 nucleotide sequence: TGTGCCAGCAGTTTCGGGACTCTGGGCGAGCAGTACTTC. Its translation is CASSFGTLGEQYF. The chain uses TRBV12-3 or TRBV12-4 and TRBJ2-7, with D possibly being TRBD2 (6 bases). Trimming took 3 bases from V and 6 from J, leaving 12 bases between them. The CDR3 covers 13 residues.

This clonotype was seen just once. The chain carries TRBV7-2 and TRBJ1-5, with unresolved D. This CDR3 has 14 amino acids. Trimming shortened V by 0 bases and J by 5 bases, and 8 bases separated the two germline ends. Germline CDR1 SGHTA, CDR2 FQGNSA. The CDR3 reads CASSLAPRDQPQHF. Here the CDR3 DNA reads TGTGCCAGCAGCTTAGCGCCCCGCGATCAGCCCCAGCATTTT. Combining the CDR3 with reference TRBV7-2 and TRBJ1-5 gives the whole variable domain GAGVSQSPSNKVTEKGKDVELRCDPISGHTALYWYRQSLGQGLEFLIYFQGNSAPDKSGLPSDRFSAERTGGSVSTLTIQRTQQEDSAVYLCASSLAPRDQPQHFGDGTRLSIL.

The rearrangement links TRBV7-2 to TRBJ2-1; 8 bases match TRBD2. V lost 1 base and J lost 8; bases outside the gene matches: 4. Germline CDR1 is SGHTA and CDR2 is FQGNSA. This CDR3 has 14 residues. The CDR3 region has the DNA TGTGCCAGCAGCTTAGAGTTTAGCGGGGATGAGCAGTTCTTC. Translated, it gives CASSLEFSGDEQFF.